The clone carrying this T cell receptor (beta chain) occurred a few times. Its antigen is not identified. The data originate from a study of beta chain features in type 1 diabetes. Notes on the study in general: Moderately but significantly shorter TCRB CDR3s were found in Type 1 diabetes patients in all four CD4+ subsets.

Expressed TCRB transcripts were sequenced because the entire RNA isolate underwent reverse transcription. The protocol was immunoSEQ multiplex PCR, while the TCRdb copy is restricted to in-frame clones and leaves out a portion. This sample yields approximately 360,000 clones, of which roughly 12% are seen a single time; around 0.0099% belongs to the top ten. Sequencing was done on a sample of naive CD4+ T cells from blood. This receptor was identified in a woman in her late teens or twenties with type 1 diabetes.

For the CDR3, the DNA is TGCAGCGTTGAGGGAGCTTCCTACGAGCAGTACTTC. The encoded protein is CSVEGASYEQYF. This rearrangement joins TRBV29-1 to TRBJ2-7; D is possibly TRBD2 (5 bases). V was shortened by 3 bases and J by 1 base, with 7 bases between the two germline ends. Germline assignment: CDR1 SQVTM and CDR2 ANQGSEA. This CDR3 has 12 residues.